A selection of T cell receptor beta chains follows, all from one sample in a study of metastatic and nonmetastatic thyroid tumors. TCRdb called clones again from the PCR reads with MiXCR. This table holds around 40,000 clones, 17% found once. Source material: blood. These receptors came from a male donor with papillary thyroid cancer or a benign thyroid nodule (not recorded which). Some clones in this sample may be carry-over from other donors' samples. Both conserved end residues are part of each CDR3. The order of the fields is clone size, J gene, V gene, D gene, CDR3 DNA, CDR3 protein. A D gene is named only where the DNA matches it firmly. Expanded clones are given a class, and other clones once, few, many or no size at all.

>few|TRBJ2-7|TRBV18|NA
TGTGCCAGCTCACAACTACCGGGACCGGGTAACTACGAGCAGTACTTC
CASSQLPGPGNYEQYF
>many|TRBJ2-7|TRBV20-1|NA
TGCAGTGCTAGAGGACTCCAGGGAGGGCAGTACTTC
CSARGLQGGQYF
>NA|TRBJ2-1|TRBV20-1|NA
TGCAGTGCTAGTCAGATCCCTAATGAGCAGTTCTTC
CSASQIPNEQFF
>NA|TRBJ2-5|TRBV7-9|NA
TGTGCCAGCAAACGGGGACGGGCCTCGTGGCAAGAGACCCAGTACTTC
CASKRGRASWQETQYF
>many|TRBJ1-2|TRBV4-1|NA
TGCGCCAGCAGCCAAGTTACAGGGCCTGACTATGGCTACACCTTC
CASSQVTGPDYGYTF
>NA|TRBJ1-5|TRBV27|NA
TGTGCCAGCAGTTGTATAATAGAGGACACAGGGACCCGTCTTTATCAGCCCCAGCATTTT
CASSCIIEDTGTRLYQPQHF
>many|TRBJ1-2|TRBV9|NA
TGTGCCAGCAGCCTGGGGGGGACCGCCTATGGCTACACCTTC
CASSLGGTAYGYTF
>NA|TRBJ2-3|TRBV11-1|NA
TGTGCCAGCAGCTCACCGGGAGATCTGGTTGGCACAGATACGCAGTATTTT
CASSSPGDLVGTDTQYF
>few|TRBJ1-2|TRBV6-1|TRBD1
TGTGCCAGCAGTGCTCTGACAGGGCGGTCTAACTATGGCTACACCTTC
CASSALTGRSNYGYTF
>many|TRBJ1-4|TRBV7-9|NA
TGTGCCAGCAGCCTGCAGACGCCTACTAATGAAAAACTGTTTTTT
CASSLQTPTNEKLFF
>NA|TRBJ2-7|TRBV7-2|NA
TGTGCCAGCAAACCCATATCCGAGGGAAACGAGCAGTACTTC
CASKPISEGNEQYF
>many|TRBJ1-1|TRBV20-1|TRBD1
TGCAGTGCTAGAGATGGGACAGCCAACACTGAAGCTTTCTTT
CSARDGTANTEAFF
>many|TRBJ2-7|TRBV12-3/TRBV12-4|NA
TGTGCCAGCAGCCCTGACTTATGGGGGACGTCCTACGAGCAGTACTTC
CASSPDLWGTSYEQYF
>NA|TRBJ2-2|TRBV5-1|TRBD1
TGCGCCAGCATCTTCGCAGGGGGCCTCACCGGGGAGCTGTTTTTT
CASIFAGGLTGELFF
>NA|TRBJ2-3|TRBV5-1|NA
TGCGCCAGCAGCTTGGTCACTTATACTGCTAGCTCAGATACGCAGTATTTT
CASSLVTYTASSDTQYF
>many|TRBJ2-7|TRBV18|NA
TGTGCCAGCTCACCCCGGGACAACTCCTACGAGCAGTACTTC
CASSPRDNSYEQYF
>many|TRBJ1-6|TRBV3-1|NA
TGTGCCAGCAGCCAAGATGATGGGAGCGGGTCCTATAATTCACCCCTCCACTTT
CASSQDDGSGSYNSPLHF
>many|TRBJ1-4|TRBV4-2|NA
TGTGCCAGCAGCCAAGATTTGGCATTGATCGAGGAAAAACTGTTTTTT
CASSQDLALIEEKLFF
>many|TRBJ1-2|TRBV3-1|NA
TGTGCCAGCAGCCATCAACAGGGAGGTGGCTACACCTTC
CASSHQQGGGYTF
>many|TRBJ2-5|TRBV6-1|TRBD1
TGTGCCAGCAGTGAGGTACAGGGGGGAGAGACCCAGTACTTC
CASSEVQGGETQYF
>many|TRBJ2-4|TRBV5-6|TRBD2
TGTGCCAGCAGCCCTCGACTAGCGCAAATTGCCGGGGCCAAAAACATTCAGTACTTC
CASSPRLAQIAGAKNIQYF
>many|TRBJ2-1|TRBV7-9|TRBD2
TGTGCCAGCAGCCCCGGACTAGCGGGACCGGAGTTTGCGTTCTTC
CASSPGLAGPEFAFF
>many|TRBJ2-5|TRBV6-1|NA
TGTGCCAGCTGGTCGGGAGAGACCCAGTACTTC
CASWSGETQYF
>many|TRBJ2-7|TRBV11-2|TRBD2
TGTGCCAGCAGCTTAGAGAGGTGGGTTCCTGGCCCCAGCGGGATCTACGAGCAGTACTTC
CASSLERWVPGPSGIYEQYF
>many|TRBJ2-1|TRBV9|TRBD2
TGTGCCAGCACCCCGTCGCCTAGCGGGGGCAGGGAGCAGTTCTTC
CASTPSPSGGREQFF
>many|TRBJ2-7|TRBV27|NA
TGTGCCAGCTCCATGCGGACAGTCAGCTCCTACGAGCAGTACTTC
CASSMRTVSSYEQYF
>medium-sized|TRBJ2-7|TRBV19|NA
TGTGCCAGTAGTCCCCAGGTCTTGGGATACGAGCAGTACTTC
CASSPQVLGYEQYF
>NA|TRBJ1-4|TRBV19|TRBD1
TGTGCCAGAACGGTACAGGGGAAGACTAATGAAAAACTGTTTTTT
CARTVQGKTNEKLFF
>NA|TRBJ1-2|TRBV12-3/TRBV12-4|NA
TGTGCCAGCAGTTTAGGAGTCGGGAGGCGCTGCTACACCTTC
CASSLGVGRRCYTF
>few|TRBJ2-7|TRBV7-8|NA
TGTGCCAGCAGCTTAGACGGAGGTGTTCAGTACTTC
CASSLDGGVQYF
>many|TRBJ1-3|TRBV20-1|TRBD1
TGCAGTGCTAGGGACAGGGCTTACTCTGGAAACACCATATATTTT
CSARDRAYSGNTIYF
>few|TRBJ1-1|TRBV15|TRBD1
TGTGCCACCAGCAGAGGGGCACAGGGGGGAACTGAAGCTTTCTTT
CATSRGAQGGTEAFF
>many|TRBJ2-2|TRBV14|NA
TGTGCCAGCAGCCGCCGGACAGACACCGGGGAGCTGTTTTTT
CASSRRTDTGELFF
>NA|TRBJ2-7|TRBV10-1|NA
TGCGCCAGCAGTCAGTACGTGGTCGCAGGCTCCTACGAGCAGTACTTC
CASSQYVVAGSYEQYF
>many|TRBJ1-1|TRBV7-9|TRBD1
TGTGCCAGCAGCCTAGTGCAGGGGGACACTGAAGCTTTCTTT
CASSLVQGDTEAFF
>NA|TRBJ2-2|TRBV11-2|NA
TGTGCCAGCAACCGGGCGACACTAGCTATCACCGGGGAGCTGTTTTTT
CASNRATLAITGELFF
>medium-sized|TRBJ2-7|TRBV6-1|TRBD1
TGTGCCAGCAGTACCACACGCCGGACAGGGTTATACTACGAGCAGTACTTC
CASSTTRRTGLYYEQYF
>many|TRBJ2-1|TRBV2|TRBD2
TGTGCCAGCAGTTTAGGGACTAGCGGGCCCCGGGTCTTC
CASSLGTSGPRVF
>many|TRBJ1-1|TRBV11-1|TRBD1
TGTGCCAGCAGCTTCGGACAGGGGGGGTCGCTAGGCACTGAAGCTTTCTTT
CASSFGQGGSLGTEAFF
>many|TRBJ1-5|TRBV7-2|NA
TGTGCCAGCAGCTCGGGCTCCAGTATCAATCAGCCCCAGCATTTT
CASSSGSSINQPQHF
>NA|TRBJ2-3|TRBV11-2|NA
TGTGCCAGCAGCTTAGGTAGCGTAGCCACAGATGCGCAGTATTTT
CASSLGSVATDAQYF
>few|TRBJ1-2|TRBV14|NA
TGTGCCAGCAGCCATACACGTTATGGCTACACCTTC
CASSHTRYGYTF
>NA|TRBJ2-7|TRBV7-2|TRBD2
TGTGCCAGCAGCTTAGCGGAGAGCGGGAGTAGAGAGCAGTACTTC
CASSLAESGSREQYF
>many|TRBJ2-4|TRBV4-1|NA
TGCGCCAGCAGCCAAGGGTGGAGAGTTAGCAAAAACATTCAGTACTTC
CASSQGWRVSKNIQYF
>many|TRBJ2-1|TRBV11-2|NA
TGTGCCAGCAGCTTAGGGCACGAGCAGTTCTTC
CASSLGHEQFF
>NA|TRBJ2-5|TRBV12-3/TRBV12-4|NA
TGTGCCAGCAGTCCCCCTATCGTACAAGAGACCCAGTACTTC
CASSPPIVQETQYF
>NA|TRBJ2-1|TRBV6-2/TRBV6-3|TRBD2
TGTGCCAGCAGGTGGGATAGCGGGGGGGACGGGAATGAGCAGTTCTTC
CASRWDSGGDGNEQFF
>NA|TRBJ2-1|TRBV6-2/TRBV6-3|NA
TGTGCCAGCAGGGACCTGACTATCGGGAGCTCCTACAATGAGCAGTTCTTC
CASRDLTIGSSYNEQFF
>many|TRBJ1-6|TRBV2|NA
TGTGCCAGCAGTGAACTTCGTGCGCGAGGGACTGTAAATAATTCACCCCTCCACTTT
CASSELRARGTVNNSPLHF
>NA|TRBJ1-1|TRBV11-2|NA
TGTGCCAGCAGCCCCGGAACGATCCCGGGGGGTAACACTGAAGCTTTCTTT
CASSPGTIPGGNTEAFF
>many|TRBJ1-5|TRBV10-2|NA
TGCGCCAGTAGCGAGGGTCAGCCCCAGCATTTT
CASSEGQPQHF
>many|TRBJ2-1|TRBV20-1|NA
TGCAGTGCTAGCGCCTCGGCCAATGAGCAGTTCTTC
CSASASANEQFF
>NA|TRBJ1-3|TRBV7-8|NA
TGTGTCAGCAGCTTACGGGAGATGGTGAACACCATATATTTT
CVSSLREMVNTIYF
>NA|TRBJ2-5|TRBV9|NA
TGTGCCAACATCGTAGACCAGGACCAAGAGACCCAGTACTTC
CANIVDQDQETQYF
>many|TRBJ1-5|TRBV9|NA
TGTGCCAGCAGCCCCGGGGGAGGGGCCCATCAGCCCCAGCATTTT
CASSPGGGAHQPQHF
>many|TRBJ2-5|TRBV7-2|NA
TGTGCCAGCACCCAGGTGGGACCTCAAGAGACCCAGTACTTC
CASTQVGPQETQYF
>many|TRBJ2-7|TRBV5-4|NA
TGTGCCAGCAGCTTGGAAAACAGGACGCCGTTCCTCTCCTACGAGCAGTACTTC
CASSLENRTPFLSYEQYF
>NA|TRBJ1-1|TRBV7-9|NA
TGTGCCAGCAGCTTATTTACCGAGGGGACTGAAGCTTTCTTT
CASSLFTEGTEAFF
>many|TRBJ2-3|TRBV19|NA
TGTGCCAGTAGTGGGGATACGCAGTATTTT
CASSGDTQYF